The 4 T cell receptor beta chains below come from one sample, sequenced in a study of blood T cell repertoires in COVID-19. The table came from immunoSEQ multiplex PCR; TCRdb's copy has only in-frame clones and leaves some out. The table has over 250,000 clones, 80% to 90% seen once; the top ten hold approximately 10%. Sequencing used peripheral blood. The receptors originated from a woman aged 65 to 85 with acute or convalescent COVID-19.

The chain has TRBV4-1 and TRBJ1-3; D might be TRBD1 (5 bases). The CDR3 is 16 residues long. Trimming removed 4 bases at V and 0 bases at J, with 13 bases between. Germline V lookup: CDR1 MGHRA, CDR2 YSYEKL. The CDR3 sequence: CASSRAFGGSGNTIYF. For the CDR3, the DNA is TGCGCCAGCAGCCGAGCCTTCGGGGGCTCTGGAAACACCATATATTTT.

The V gene is TRBV23-1, the J gene TRBJ1-1, with no clear D. TRBV23-1 is filed as an ORF, its function uncertain. Trimming shortened V by 0 bases and J by 1 base, and 18 bases separated the two germline ends. The CDR3 extends over 18 amino acids. The CDR3: CASSQSRKGRLRNTEAFF. In DNA, the CDR3 is TGCGCCAGCAGTCAATCGAGGAAAGGGAGGTTGAGGAACACTGAAGCTTTCTTT.

This clone was seen a few times. This chain connects TRBV6-2 or TRBV6-3 to TRBJ1-2, with a weak D call TRBD1 (6 bases). This CDR3 region has 13 residues. Trimming shortened V by 4 bases and J by 9 bases, and 15 bases separated the two germline ends. Germline V CDR1 and CDR2: MNHEY, SVGEGT. CDR3 in amino acids: CASSWQTGPSYTF. The CDR3 DNA sequence: TGTGCCAGCAGTTGGCAAACAGGGCCGAGCTACACCTTC.

A few counts support this clone. The chain links TRBV5-6 to TRBJ1-6; 10 bases map to TRBD1. V lost 2 bases, J lost 9 bases, and 2 bases stayed unmatched. In germline, CDR1 is SGHDT, CDR2 YYEEEE. The CDR3 is 14 residues long. This CDR3 reads CASSFGTGASPLHF. In DNA, the CDR3 is TGTGCCAGCAGCTTTGGGACAGGGGCTTCACCCCTCCACTTT.